Below, one TCR beta chain is given with its context. The antigen remains undetermined. These data come from a study of cytomegalovirus exposure and HLA in healthy donors. Study-level results: Differences between HLA loci emerged in a later analysis of TCR association rates, with DRB1 most and HLA-C fewest. A previous analysis found most TCR beta V segments productive roughly 90% or roughly 30% of the time.

PCR involved 60 Vbeta and 13 Jbeta primers. Produced via immunoSEQ multiplex PCR; TCRdb's table is partial and in-frame only. The sample includes 200,000 to 250,000 clones, roughly 85% of them seen just once. CDR3 length: 14 residues. From germline, CDR1 is SNHLY and CDR2 FYNNEI. Trimming took 6 bases from V and 2 from J, leaving 8 bases between them. The specimen sequenced was PBMCs. The sequence was obtained from a man aged 18 to 29 in good health and CMV-seronegative. V usage is TRBV2 and J usage is TRBJ1-6, with unresolved D. The CDR3 protein is CASRELPYNSPLHF. The CDR3 DNA is TGTGCCAGCAGGGAACTCCCCTATAATTCACCCCTCCACTTT.